The 20 T cell receptor beta chains below all came from one sample that was sequenced in a study of blood T cells in healthy people across ages. PCR was performed a second time for about 6 to 12 cycles using a sample-barcoded 5' primer and a J-beta primer mix. Each CDR3 protein is one row after TCRdb ran MiXCR on the 5' RACE reads. This table holds 550,000 to 700,000 distinct CDR3 sequences, 27% found once. The material sequenced was blood. The receptors come from a woman between 65 and 79 years old in good health.

The rearrangement links TRBV7-3 to TRBJ2-2; D is unresolved. The CDR3 length is 16 residues. V lost 6 bases and J 2 bases, leaving 16 bases between the germline ends. CDR1 and CDR2 (germline): SGHTA, FQGTGA. In DNA form, the CDR3 reads TGTGCCAGCAGTTACGGCTCGCGGTTAAACACCGGGGAGCTGTTTTTT. This sequence encodes CASSYGSRLNTGELFF.

The V call is TRBV6-5, the J call TRBJ1-2, with TRBD1 identical over 9 bases. The CDR3 totals 16 residues. Per germline, CDR1 MNHEY and CDR2 SVGAGI. V was clipped by 6 bases and J by 7 bases; unmatched bases: 15. The CDR3 sequence is CASRSPEGTGLFGYTF. CDR3 DNA sequence: TGTGCCAGCAGATCACCAGAAGGGACAGGGTTATTTGGCTACACCTTC.

The chain couples TRBV7-2 to TRBJ2-2; 9 bases match TRBD2. The germline gives CDR1 SGHTA, CDR2 FQGNSA. The trim removed 5 bases at V and 0 bases at J, leaving 13 bases unmatched. This CDR3 is built from 19 residues. The CDR3: CASSPRVAGDIANTGELFF. CDR3 DNA sequence: TGTGCCAGCAGCCCGAGGGTAGCGGGGGATATCGCGAACACCGGGGAGCTGTTTTTT.

This chain links TRBV20-1 with TRBJ2-1, with D unclear. Germline CDR1 is DFQATT and CDR2 is SNEGSKA (reference sequence). This CDR3 comprises 14 residues. Trimming took off 0 bases at V and 5 bases at J, with 11 bases between the two ends. For the CDR3, the DNA is TGCAGTGCTAGAGACTATACCTTTAACAATGAGCAGTTCTTC. Protein product: CSARDYTFNNEQFF.

The gene calls are TRBV20-1 and TRBJ2-6, with 7 positions matching TRBD2. The CDR3 consists of 17 residues. The V and J ends lost 3 bases and 1 base, in that order; junction bases with no gene match: 9. The germline gives CDR1 DFQATT, CDR2 SNEGSKA (reference sequence). DNA for the CDR3: TGCAGTGCTAGGCGACTAGCCGGAATTTCTGGGGCCAACGTCCTGACTTTC. The encoded protein is CSARRLAGISGANVLTF.

This clonotype was seen a few times. CDR3 in DNA: TGTGCCAGCAGTCCTCGGTGGGCCGGGGAGCTGTTTTTT. Translation: CASSPRWAGELFF. The V gene is TRBV27, the J gene TRBJ2-2; D unclear. The CDR3 runs to 13 residues. Looked up from germline, CDR1 is MNHEY and CDR2 is SMNVEV (reference sequence). V was trimmed by 5 bases and J by 6 bases, leaving 10 bases between them.

V and J are TRBV5-1 and TRBJ1-2; D unclear. CDR1 is SGHRS and CDR2 is YFSETQ in the germline V gene. The CDR3 is 12 residues long. Trimming stripped 0 bases from V and 8 bases from J, with 8 bases between. The CDR3, as DNA: TGCGCCAGCAGCTTGGAGTCCCAGGGCTACACCTTC. The encoded protein is CASSLESQGYTF.

This clonotype was recorded a few times. The V and J genes are TRBV20-1 and TRBJ2-5, with 9 bases identical to TRBD1. The DNA end lines up better with TRBJ2-7; the J call may be wrong. Germline V gives CDR1 DFQATT, CDR2 SNEGSKA (reference sequence). The CDR3 contains 13 residues. In nucleotides, the CDR3 is TGCAGTGCTCGCCGACAGGGGGGCTCCGAGCAGTACTTC. This codes for CSARRQGGSEQYF.

In nucleotides, the CDR3 is TGCAGTGCGGTACAGGGGGGCGGGGAAAAACTGTTTTTT. Its protein product is CSAVQGGGEKLFF. This rearrangement joins TRBV20-1 to TRBJ1-4, with 8 positions matching TRBD1. Germline V gene lookup returns CDR1 DFQATT and CDR2 SNEGSKA (reference sequence). The CDR3 contains 13 residues. The V and J ends lost 6 bases and 8 bases, in that order; junction bases with no gene match: 8.

This clonotype was detected many times. The chain uses TRBV20-1 and TRBJ1-2, with D uncertain. The V gene lost 0 bases and the J gene lost 4 bases, with 9 bases spanning the gap. The CDR3 covers 13 residues. The germline gives CDR1 DFQATT, CDR2 SNEGSKA (reference sequence). CDR3 DNA sequence: TGCAGTGCTAGAGATAATAGTGCCTATGGCTACACCTTC. Encoded protein: CSARDNSAYGYTF.

This clonotype has just a few counts. The CDR3 loop is CASSSLTGHSRETQYF. The CDR3 nucleotides are TGTGCCAGCAGTTCCCTCACGGGACACTCAAGGGAGACCCAGTACTTC. The V and J genes are TRBV12-3 or TRBV12-4 and TRBJ2-1; maybe TRBD1 (6 bases). The better agreement between TRBJ2-5 and the DNA end casts doubt on the J call. The CDR3 has 16 residues.

The chain combines TRBV7-6 with TRBJ2-5; D is perhaps TRBD1 (5 bases). The CDR3 consists of 15 residues. V lost 4 bases and J 2 bases, leaving 14 bases between the germline ends. In germline, CDR1 is SGHVS, CDR2 FNYEAQ. Here the CDR3 reads CASSYPQGWQETQYF. The DNA of the CDR3 is TGTGCCAGCAGCTATCCCCAGGGCTGGCAAGAGACCCAGTACTTC. Using reference TRBV7-6 and TRBJ2-5 for the parts outside the CDR3, the full variable domain is GAGVSQSPRYKVTKRGQDVALRCDPISGHVSLYWYRQALGQGPEFLTYFNYEAQQDKSGLPNDRFSAERPEGSISTLTIQRTEQRDSAMYRCASSYPQGWQETQYFGPGTRLLVL.

V and J are TRBV7-2 and TRBJ1-4; D is perhaps TRBD1 (6 bases). Germline V CDR1 and CDR2: SGHTA, FQGNSA. The CDR3 is 14 residues long. Trimming took 5 bases from V and 10 from J, leaving 17 bases between them. As DNA, the CDR3 is TGTGCCAGCAGCCTCTATAACAGGGCGGGAAAACTGTTTTTT. Translation: CASSLYNRAGKLFF.

This clonotype was counted many times. V is TRBV20-1 and J is TRBJ1-2, with D hard to call. CDR1 and CDR2 (germline): DFQATT, SNEGSKA (reference sequence). The CDR3 spans 14 residues. V lost 1 base to trimming and J lost 8 bases, with 17 bases between them. The CDR3 is CSARGRSGTIGYTF. The CDR3 DNA reads TGCAGTGCTAGAGGTCGATCGGGAACGATAGGCTACACCTTC.

This sequence joins TRBV29-1 and TRBJ1-1; D remains ambiguous. There are 12 residues in the CDR3. V was cut by 7 bases and J by 1 base, with 10 bases left in between. Germline V gene sequence: CDR1 SQVTM, CDR2 ANQGSEA. The CDR3 DNA sequence: TGCAGCGGCGCCAACGGGAACACTGAAGCTTTCTTT. Translation: CSGANGNTEAFF.

The chain joins TRBV7-9 to TRBJ1-3; 8 bases agree with TRBD1. Per the germline V gene, CDR1 is SEHNR and CDR2 is FQNEAQ (reference sequence). The CDR3 is made up of 15 amino acids. The V segment lost 1 base and the J segment 3 bases; nucleotides outside the gene matches: 2. The CDR3 sequence: CASSLETGGGNTIYF. The CDR3 DNA reads as TGTGCCAGCAGCTTAGAAACAGGGGGTGGAAACACCATATATTTT.

This sequence joins TRBV9 and TRBJ1-2; no reliable D call. Trimming left V 4 bases short and J 4 bases short, with 14 bases between. This CDR3 region has 14 residues. Looked up from germline, CDR1 is SGDLS and CDR2 is YYNGEE. CDR3 nucleotides: TGTGCCAGCAGCCCTACGGGCAGGAGCTATGGCTACACCTTC. It specifies CASSPTGRSYGYTF.

The chain recombines TRBV5-1 with TRBJ2-5; TRBD1 matches at 9 bases. The J call could be wrong; TRBJ2-1 is a better fit for the DNA end. CDR1 is SGHRS, CDR2 YFSETQ, per germline. The length of the CDR3 is 15 residues. As DNA, the CDR3 is TGCGCCAGCAGCTCACGGACAGGGGAGGGTAGCGAGCAGTTCTTC. Translating it yields CASSSRTGEGSEQFF.

The sample holds a few counts of this clonotype. DNA of the CDR3: TGTGCCACCAGTGATTGGACAGGGAATCAGCCCCAGCATTTT. Translated, it gives CATSDWTGNQPQHF. The V gene is TRBV24-1, the J gene TRBJ1-5, with TRBD1 identical over 8 bases. The CDR3 has 14 residues. V was pared by 2 bases and J by 4 bases, with 0 bases of the junction left unmatched. Germline V gene sequence: CDR1 KGHDR, CDR2 SFDVKD.

CDR3 bases: TGTGCCAGCACCTGGGAGTTTTTAGCAGATACGCAGTATTTT. Protein: CASTWEFLADTQYF. The chain links TRBV5-6 to TRBJ2-3; D perhaps matches TRBD2 (5 bases). Germline assignment: CDR1 SGHDT and CDR2 YYEEEE. Trimming stripped 6 bases from V and 4 bases from J, with 15 bases between. This CDR3 comprises 14 residues. The full variable domain, its missing parts supplied by reference TRBV5-6 and TRBJ2-3, is DAGVTQSPTHLIKTRGQQVTLRCSPKSGHDTVSWYQQALGQGPQFIFQYYEEEERQRGNFPDRFSGHQFPNYSSELNVNALLLGDSALYLCASTWEFLADTQYFGPGTRLTVL.